Below are 2 T cell receptor beta chains sequenced from a single sample in a study of T cells in Graves' hyperthyroidism and ophthalmopathy. Researchers took RNA transcripts and amplified the TCR beta CDR3 regions from them. The primer set for the first-round RT-PCR of the TCR CDR3 was HTBI. TCRdb reanalysed the multiplex PCR reads using MiXCR and keeps one entry per CDR3 protein. The sample carries hundreds of thousands of distinct CDR3 sequences, roughly 15% recorded once. The sample comprised blood. The receptors were gathered from a woman between 50 and 59 years old with Graves' ophthalmopathy.

This clonotype was recorded at least ten times. The chain employs TRBV18 and TRBJ1-4; D is perhaps TRBD1 (6 bases). Trimming removed 3 bases from V and 3 bases from J, with 14 bases in between. The germline gives CDR1 KGHSH, CDR2 LQKENI. This CDR3 region has 16 residues. The CDR3 DNA is TGTGCCAGCTCACCGTATTGGGACAAAGCTAATGAAAAACTGTTTTTT. Translating gives CASSPYWDKANEKLFF. The entire variable domain, with the rest obtained from reference TRBV18 and TRBJ1-4, is as follows: NAGVMQNPRHLVRRRGQEARLRCSPMKGHSHVYWYRQLPEEGLKFMVYLQKENIIDESGMPKERFSAEFPKEGPSILRIQQVVRGDSAAYFCASSPYWDKANEKLFFGSGTQLSVL.

The sample holds many counts of this clonotype. The rearrangement links TRBV20-1 to TRBJ2-7, with TRBD2 as a possible D gene (5 bases). Germline values: CDR1 DFQATT, CDR2 SNEGSKA (reference sequence). V lost 0 bases to trimming and J lost 5 bases, with 17 bases between them. The length of the CDR3 is 15 residues. This CDR3 reads CSARDPGLIHNEQYF. CDR3 DNA: TGCAGTGCTAGAGATCCGGGATTAATTCATAACGAGCAGTACTTC.